Below, 16 T cell receptor beta chains from the same sample are listed, as sequenced in a study of cytomegalovirus exposure and HLA in healthy donors. The study ran its PCR with 60 Vbeta and 13 Jbeta primers. Method: immunoSEQ multiplex PCR; TCRdb's copy keeps in-frame clones and lacks some. The sample has some 190,000 clones; over 65% are singletons. Sequencing was performed on PBMCs. The receptors derive from a man aged 18 to 35 in good health and CMV-seronegative.

Notes on this clone: Its ends do not fully match the called genes, so a read error is possible. The chain combines TRBV7-2 with TRBJ2-7, with 11 bases that match TRBD2. Germline CDR1 is SGHTA and CDR2 is FQGNSA. The CDR3 is 14 residues long. This chain's CDR3 is CASSVAGGPYEQYF. CDR3 in DNA: TGTGCCAGCAGCGTAGCGGGGGGGCCTTACGAGCAGTACTTC.

The genes are TRBV4-3 and TRBJ2-4, with 7 bases that match TRBD1. The CDR3 consists of 17 residues. V was clipped by 4 bases and J by 6 bases; unmatched bases: 15. In germline, CDR1 is LGHNA, CDR2 YSLEER. The DNA for the CDR3 is TGCGCCAGCAGCCCCCACGGTAAGGGGGCTTCGTTAAACATTCAGTACTTC. Its protein is CASSPHGKGASLNIQYF.

The chain carries TRBV2 and TRBJ1-1; 10 bases align to TRBD1. The junction had 9 bases not matched to a gene; V was cut back by 6 bases and J by 11 bases. The germline gives CDR1 SNHLY, CDR2 FYNNEI. The CDR3 has 13 residues. For the CDR3, the DNA is TGTGCCAGCAGGCCGGGACAGGGGAGGGTGGCTTTCTTT. It encodes CASRPGQGRVAFF.

The chain has TRBV5-6 and TRBJ2-3; maybe TRBD2 (6 bases). CDR3 size: 17 residues. In germline, CDR1 is SGHDT, CDR2 YYEEEE. The V end was cut by 4 bases, the J end by 7 bases, with 25 bases between. CDR3 DNA sequence: TGTGCCAGCAGCCCTCCCCCCTATAGCGGCTACACGAATACGCAGTATTTT. Its translation is CASSPPPYSGYTNTQYF.

The chain combines TRBV10-1 with TRBJ2-7, with 7 bases identical to TRBD2. The CDR3 runs to 14 residues. Losses at the gene ends were 9 bases for V and 6 bases for J; bases not matched to a gene: 14. Per germline, CDR1 WNHNN and CDR2 SYGVQD (reference sequence). Here the CDR3 DNA reads TGCGCCAGGAGTAGGGAGGGTAAGGCTTTCGAGCAGTACTTC. Protein sequence: CARSREGKAFEQYF.

This chain joins TRBV18 and TRBJ2-3; TRBD1 matches 8 bases. This CDR3 has 13 amino acids. Germline loops: CDR1 KGHSH, CDR2 LQKENI. The V segment lost 6 bases and the J segment 10 bases; nucleotides outside the gene matches: 9. In DNA form, the CDR3 reads TGTGCCAGCTCTCCCCCGGACAGGGTGGCGCAGTATTTT. Encoded protein: CASSPPDRVAQYF.

In this sample, this clone turned up a few times. The chain has TRBV7-8 and TRBJ2-2, with 7 bases fitting TRBD1. Unmatched junction bases numbered 9, after V lost 1 base and J lost 7 bases. CDR1 is SGHVS, CDR2 FQNEAQ, per germline. The CDR3 runs 16 residues. DNA of the CDR3: TGTGCCAGCAGCTTAGGCACGGGACAGTGGGTCGGGGAGCTGTTTTTT. This gives the protein CASSLGTGQWVGELFF.

The rearrangement joins TRBV29-1 to TRBJ2-3; possibly TRBD1 for D (6 bases). The CDR3 length is 12 residues. The V gene's germline CDR1 is SQVTM and CDR2 ANQGSEA. V lost 0 bases to trimming and J lost 9 bases, with 10 bases between them. CDR3 amino acids: CSVEELQGTQYF. CDR3 coding DNA: TGCAGCGTTGAAGAACTACAGGGCACGCAGTATTTT.

In DNA form, the CDR3 reads TGTGCCAGCAGCAAAGGCGGGACAGGTTCACCCCTCCACTTT. Translating gives CASSKGGTGSPLHF. The gene calls are TRBV7-2 and TRBJ1-6; 8 bases align to TRBD1. This CDR3 is 14 amino acids long. From germline, CDR1 is SGHTA and CDR2 FQGNSA. The V gene end was trimmed by 5 bases and the J gene end by 9 bases; junction bases not matched to a gene: 6.

This CDR3 reads CASSLVGDRGYGYTF. Written as DNA, the CDR3 is TGTGCCAGCAGCTTAGTAGGGGACAGGGGCTATGGCTACACCTTC. The chain has TRBV13 and TRBJ1-2; 10 nucleotides align to TRBD1. With 1 base clipped from V and 4 bases from J, the junction kept 3 bases outside the gene matches. Germline V CDR1 and CDR2: PRHDT, FYEKMQ (reference sequence). The CDR3 consists of 15 residues.

The V and J genes are TRBV15 and TRBJ1-1, with D perhaps TRBD1 (5 bases). V was trimmed by 1 base and J by 3 bases, leaving 9 bases between them. Germline lookup yields CDR1 LNHNV and CDR2 YYDKDF (reference sequence). The CDR3 totals 14 residues. The CDR3 DNA sequence: TGTGCCACCAGCAGAGGGGGCCCGGACACTGAAGCTTTCTTT. It encodes CATSRGGPDTEAFF.

Regarding this clone: A junction end diverges from the germline sequence, so it may reflect a read error. V gene TRBV7-9 combines with J gene TRBJ1-2, with a weak D call TRBD1 (6 bases). Germline V lookup: CDR1 SEHNR, CDR2 FQNEAQ (reference sequence). The CDR3 has 18 residues. The CDR3 bases are TGTTCCAGCAGCTCCCAGGGGAGGGTTGGTGTAGGGGAGTATGGCTACACCTTC. This codes for CSSSSQGRVGVGEYGYTF.

The chain combines TRBV6-6 with TRBJ2-1; TRBD2 is a possible D gene (6 bases). Germline CDR1 is MNHNY and CDR2 is SVGAGI (reference sequence). The CDR3 covers 15 residues. V shed 0 bases and J shed 4 bases, with 10 bases lying between them. The CDR3 coding sequence is TGTGCCAGCAGTTACTCCGGCGGGGAATACAATGAGCAGTTCTTC. Translation: CASSYSGGEYNEQFF.

A remark on this clone: Germline and junction disagree at one end, which may indicate a read error. This chain connects TRBV4-2 to TRBJ1-1, with a weak D call TRBD1 (5 bases). This CDR3 contains 18 residues. Germline V gene data show CDR1 as LGHNA and CDR2 as YNFKEQ. This CDR3 is CASSPLGGYGPRNTEVFF. The DNA of the CDR3 is TGTGCCAGCAGCCCCCTGGGGGGATACGGCCCTCGGAACACTGAAGTTTTCTTT.

This clone has just a few counts. The chain links TRBV15 to TRBJ2-4; TRBD2 matches at 8 bases. Unmatched junction bases numbered 9, after V lost 1 base and J lost 4 bases. The CDR3 is made up of 17 amino acids. CDR1 LNHNV and CDR2 YYDKDF come from the germline V gene (reference sequence). The CDR3 region has the DNA TGTGCCACCAGCAGAGGAAGGGCGAGCGGGGGTAAAAACATTCAGTACTTC. This encodes CATSRGRASGGKNIQYF.

The chain joins TRBV7-8 to TRBJ2-1, with a possible D match to TRBD2 (5 bases). V was pared by 3 bases and J by 2 bases, with 14 bases between. The CDR3 runs 16 residues. The germline V gene has CDR1 SGHVS and CDR2 FQNEAQ. The CDR3 DNA reads as TGTGCCAGCAGCTTTACGACTCGTAGCGCCTACAATGAGCAGTTCTTC. Translation gives CASSFTTRSAYNEQFF.